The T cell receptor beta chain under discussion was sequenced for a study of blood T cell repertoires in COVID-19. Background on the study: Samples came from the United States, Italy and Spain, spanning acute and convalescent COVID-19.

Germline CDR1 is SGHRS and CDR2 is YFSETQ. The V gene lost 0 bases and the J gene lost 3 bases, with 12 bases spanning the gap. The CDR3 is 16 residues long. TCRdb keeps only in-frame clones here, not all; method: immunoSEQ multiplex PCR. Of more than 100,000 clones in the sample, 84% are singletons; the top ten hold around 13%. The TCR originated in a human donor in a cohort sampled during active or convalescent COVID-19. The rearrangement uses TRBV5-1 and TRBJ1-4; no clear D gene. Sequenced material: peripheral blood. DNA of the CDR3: TGCGCCAGCAGCTTGGTTTTTGGTAGTTCTAATGAAAAACTGTTTTTT. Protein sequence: CASSLVFGSSNEKLFF. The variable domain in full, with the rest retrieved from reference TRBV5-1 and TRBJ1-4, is KAGVTQTPRYLIKTRGQQVTLSCSPISGHRSVSWYQQTPGQGLQFLFEYFSETQRNKGNFPGRFSGRQFSNSRSEMNVSTLELGDSALYLCASSLVFGSSNEKLFFGSGTQLSVL.